The clone carrying this T cell receptor beta chain came up a few times. Its specificity is unknown. Germline CDR1 and CDR2: ENHRY and SYGVKD. The germline V and J ends were trimmed by 8 bases and 5 bases, with 13 bases remaining between them. CDR3 length equals 12 residues. The data derive from a study of post-analysis software for immune sequencing data. Study-level background: Progressive-relapsing, secondary progressive and relapsing-remitting multiple sclerosis were among the disease courses included.

General observations from the study: The five TRBV segments detected at higher frequency in patients than in controls included TRBV5-6, TRBV5-1 and TRBV20-1. Among multiple sclerosis patients, normalized Chao1 diversity was significantly below that of controls.

Included in the TCR beta cDNA libraries were unique molecular identifiers. TCRdb itself ran the PCR reads through MiXCR, one entry per CDR3 protein. The table shows 350,000 to 500,000 distinct CDR3 sequences, with over 30% occurring only once. This chain links TRBV10-3 with TRBJ2-7; TRBD1 is a possible D gene (5 bases). The sample taken for sequencing was blood. The receptor was isolated from a girl aged 2 to 9 with multiple sclerosis. The CDR3 loop is CAIGPLRDEQYF. The CDR3 DNA reads TGTGCCATCGGCCCACTCAGGGACGAGCAGTACTTC.